This T cell receptor (beta chain) emerged from a study of blood T cell repertoires in COVID-19. This clone was picked up one time. Per germline, CDR1 SEHNR and CDR2 FQNEAQ (reference sequence). The V gene end was trimmed by 7 bases and the J gene end by 1 base; junction bases not matched to a gene: 4. The length of the CDR3 is 14 residues. Profiling relied on immunoSEQ multiplex PCR, and the TCRdb table lists in-frame clones only, not all of them. The data show about 290,000 clones, roughly 90% seen once. The chain uses TRBV7-9 and TRBJ2-1, with 7 bases matching TRBD1. The specimen sequenced was PBMCs or T cells enriched from blood (not recorded which). The TCR originated in a woman in her 40s who had recovered from COVID-19. The CDR3 DNA reads TGTGCCAGCACAGGGGGTCCGTCCTACAATGAGCAGTTCTTC. This encodes CASTGGPSYNEQFF. The variable domain in full, with the rest retrieved from reference TRBV7-9 and TRBJ2-1, is DTGVSQNPRHKITKRGQNVTFRCDPISEHNRLYWYRQTLGQGPEFLTYFQNEAQLEKSRLLSDRFSAERPKGSFSTLEIQRTEQGDSAMYLCASTGGPSYNEQFFGPGTRLTVL.